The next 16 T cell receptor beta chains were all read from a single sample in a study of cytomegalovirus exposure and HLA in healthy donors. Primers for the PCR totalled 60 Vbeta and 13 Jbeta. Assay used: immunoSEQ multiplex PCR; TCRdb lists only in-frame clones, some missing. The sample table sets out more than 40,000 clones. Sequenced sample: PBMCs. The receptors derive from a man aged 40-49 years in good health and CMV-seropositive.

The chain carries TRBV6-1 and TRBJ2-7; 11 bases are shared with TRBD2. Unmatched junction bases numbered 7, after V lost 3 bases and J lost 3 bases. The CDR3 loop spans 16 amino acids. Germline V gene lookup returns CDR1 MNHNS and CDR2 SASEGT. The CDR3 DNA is TGTGCCAGCAGTGAGAGTCTAGCGGGGGGAGGCTACGAGCAGTACTTC. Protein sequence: CASSESLAGGGYEQYF.

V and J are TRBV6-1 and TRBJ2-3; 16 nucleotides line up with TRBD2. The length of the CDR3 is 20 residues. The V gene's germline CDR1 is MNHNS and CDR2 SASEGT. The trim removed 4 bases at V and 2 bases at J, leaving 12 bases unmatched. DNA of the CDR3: TGTGCCAGCAGTGGGGACAGCTCGGGACTAGCGGGAGGGCCCACAGATACGCAGTATTTT. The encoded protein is CASSGDSSGLAGGPTDTQYF.

DNA for the CDR3: TGTGCCTGGGGAAGGACAGGGTGGGACCAGCCCCAGCATTTT. Its translation is CAWGRTGWDQPQHF. The chain has TRBV30 and TRBJ1-5, with 8 nucleotides matching TRBD1. V was clipped by 5 bases and J by 7 bases; unmatched bases: 10. Per the germline V gene, CDR1 is GTSNPN and CDR2 is SVGIG (reference sequence). The CDR3 covers 14 residues.

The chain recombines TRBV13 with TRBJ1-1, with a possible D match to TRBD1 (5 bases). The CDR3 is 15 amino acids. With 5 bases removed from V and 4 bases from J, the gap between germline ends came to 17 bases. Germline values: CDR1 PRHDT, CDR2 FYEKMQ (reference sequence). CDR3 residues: CASSAGTILLTEAFF. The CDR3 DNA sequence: TGTGCCAGCAGCGCTGGGACTATACTTCTCACTGAAGCTTTCTTT.

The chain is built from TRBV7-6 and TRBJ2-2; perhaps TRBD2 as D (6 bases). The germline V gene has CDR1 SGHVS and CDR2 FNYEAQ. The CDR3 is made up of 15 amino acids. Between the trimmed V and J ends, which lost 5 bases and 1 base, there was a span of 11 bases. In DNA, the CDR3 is TGTGCCAGCAGCCTCGGGACTTTGAACACCGGGGAGCTGTTTTTT. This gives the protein CASSLGTLNTGELFF. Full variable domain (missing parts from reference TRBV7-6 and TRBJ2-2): GAGVSQSPRYKVTKRGQDVALRCDPISGHVSLYWYRQALGQGPEFLTYFNYEAQQDKSGLPNDRFSAERPEGSISTLTIQRTEQRDSAMYRCASSLGTLNTGELFFGEGSRLTVL.

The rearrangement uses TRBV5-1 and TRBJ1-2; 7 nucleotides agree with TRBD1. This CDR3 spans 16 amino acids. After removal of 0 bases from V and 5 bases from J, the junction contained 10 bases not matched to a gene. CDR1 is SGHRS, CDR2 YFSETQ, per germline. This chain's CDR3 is CASSLAPLQGRYGYTF. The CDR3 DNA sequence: TGCGCCAGCAGCTTGGCCCCTTTACAGGGGAGGTATGGCTACACCTTC.

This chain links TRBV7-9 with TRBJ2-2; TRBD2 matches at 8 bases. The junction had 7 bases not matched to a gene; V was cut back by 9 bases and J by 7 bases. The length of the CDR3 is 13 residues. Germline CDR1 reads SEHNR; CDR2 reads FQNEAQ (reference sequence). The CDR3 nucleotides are TGTGCCAGTACTACGCGGGGGGACGGGGAGCTGTTTTTT. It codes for CASTTRGDGELFF.

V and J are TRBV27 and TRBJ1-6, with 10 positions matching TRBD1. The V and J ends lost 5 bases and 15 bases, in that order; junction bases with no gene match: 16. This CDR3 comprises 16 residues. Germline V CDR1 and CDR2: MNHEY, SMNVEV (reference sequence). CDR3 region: CASSGRGQGPLVGLHF. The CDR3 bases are TGTGCCAGCAGTGGCCGGGGACAGGGGCCCTTGGTGGGCCTCCACTTT.

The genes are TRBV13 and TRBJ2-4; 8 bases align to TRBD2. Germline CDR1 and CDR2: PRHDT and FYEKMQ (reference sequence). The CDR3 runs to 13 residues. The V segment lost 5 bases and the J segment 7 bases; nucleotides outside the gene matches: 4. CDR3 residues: CASSKRELNIQYF. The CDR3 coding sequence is TGTGCCAGCAGCAAGCGGGAGTTGAACATTCAGTACTTC.

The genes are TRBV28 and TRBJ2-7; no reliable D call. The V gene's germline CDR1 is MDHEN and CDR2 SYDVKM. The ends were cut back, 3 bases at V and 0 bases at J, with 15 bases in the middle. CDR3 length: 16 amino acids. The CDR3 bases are TGTGCCAGCAGTTTTAGTCTCGCTAAACTCTCCTACGAGCAGTACTTC. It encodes CASSFSLAKLSYEQYF.

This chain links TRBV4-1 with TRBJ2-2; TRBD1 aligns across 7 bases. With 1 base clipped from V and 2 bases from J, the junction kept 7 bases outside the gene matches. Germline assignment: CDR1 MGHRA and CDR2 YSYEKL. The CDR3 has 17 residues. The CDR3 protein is CASSQVGRGINTGELFF. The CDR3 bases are TGCGCCAGCAGCCAAGTAGGCAGGGGGATAAACACCGGGGAGCTGTTTTTT.

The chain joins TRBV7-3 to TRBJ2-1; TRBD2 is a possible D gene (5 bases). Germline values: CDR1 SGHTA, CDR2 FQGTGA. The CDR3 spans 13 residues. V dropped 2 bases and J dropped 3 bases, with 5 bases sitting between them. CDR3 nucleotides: TGTGCCAGCAGCTTACGGGGCTACAATGAGCAGTTCTTC. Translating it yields CASSLRGYNEQFF.

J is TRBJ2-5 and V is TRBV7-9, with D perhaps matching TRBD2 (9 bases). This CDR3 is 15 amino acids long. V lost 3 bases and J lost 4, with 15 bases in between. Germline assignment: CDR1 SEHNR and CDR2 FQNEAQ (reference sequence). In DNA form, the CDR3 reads TGTGCCAGCAGCTTCGCTAGCGGGACAGGAGAGACCCAGTACTTC. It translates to CASSFASGTGETQYF. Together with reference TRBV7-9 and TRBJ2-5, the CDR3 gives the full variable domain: DTGVSQNPRHKITKRGQNVTFRCDPISEHNRLYWYRQTLGQGPEFLTYFQNEAQLEKSRLLSDRFSAERPKGSFSTLEIQRTEQGDSAMYLCASSFASGTGETQYFGPGTRLLVL.

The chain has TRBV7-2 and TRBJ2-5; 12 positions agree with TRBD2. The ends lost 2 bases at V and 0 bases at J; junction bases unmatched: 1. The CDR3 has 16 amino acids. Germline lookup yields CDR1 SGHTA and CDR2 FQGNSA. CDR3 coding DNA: TGTGCCAGCAGCTTAACTAGCGGGGGGTACCAAGAGACCCAGTACTTC. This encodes CASSLTSGGYQETQYF.

CDR3: CASPTGGARKLFF. The CDR3 DNA reads as TGCGCCAGCCCAACAGGGGGCGCGAGGAAACTGTTTTTT. V gene TRBV23-1 combines with J gene TRBJ1-4; 9 positions agree with TRBD1. TRBV23-1 is an ORF, with its function uncertain. J gave up 11 bases and V 8 bases, and 9 bases lay outside the gene matches. The CDR3 extends over 13 amino acids.

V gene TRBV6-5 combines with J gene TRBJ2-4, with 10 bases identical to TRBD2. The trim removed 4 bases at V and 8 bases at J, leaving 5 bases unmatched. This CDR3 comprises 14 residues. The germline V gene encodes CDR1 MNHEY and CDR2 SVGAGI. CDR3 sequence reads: CASSWGLALDIQYF. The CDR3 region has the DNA TGTGCCAGCAGTTGGGGACTAGCGTTAGACATTCAGTACTTC.